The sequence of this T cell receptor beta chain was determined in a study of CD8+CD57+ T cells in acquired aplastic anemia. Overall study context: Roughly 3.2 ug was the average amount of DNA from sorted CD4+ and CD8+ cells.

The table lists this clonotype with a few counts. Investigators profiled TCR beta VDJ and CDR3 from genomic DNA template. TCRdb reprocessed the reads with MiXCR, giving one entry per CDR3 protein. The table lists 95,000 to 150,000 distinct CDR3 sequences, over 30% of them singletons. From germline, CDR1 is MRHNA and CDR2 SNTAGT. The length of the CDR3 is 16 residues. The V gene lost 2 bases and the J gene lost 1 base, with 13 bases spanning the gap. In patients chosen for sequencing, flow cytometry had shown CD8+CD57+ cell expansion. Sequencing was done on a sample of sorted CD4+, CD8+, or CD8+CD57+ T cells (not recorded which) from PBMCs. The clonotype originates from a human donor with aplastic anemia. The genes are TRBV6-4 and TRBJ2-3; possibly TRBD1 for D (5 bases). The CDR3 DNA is TGTGCCAGCAGTGACGCCAGGGATGGGGGCACAGATACGCAGTATTTT. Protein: CASSDARDGGTDTQYF.